The next 16 T cell receptor beta chains were all read from a single sample in a study of blood T cell repertoires in COVID-19. This table comes from immunoSEQ multiplex PCR, and its TCRdb copy is limited to in-frame clones, with some not included. The sample shows approximately 18,000 clones, 85% to 95% of them seen only once. The specimen sequenced was peripheral blood. These TCRs come from a human donor in a cohort sampled during active COVID-19.

This sequence joins TRBV30 and TRBJ1-2; weak D call: TRBD1 (6 bases). CDR3 length: 17 amino acids. Trimming removed 4 bases at V and 0 bases at J, with 21 bases between. CDR1 is GTSNPN, CDR2 SVGIG, per germline (reference sequence). The CDR3 sequence is CAWTRIGQKFSNYGYTF. The DNA of the CDR3 is TGTGCCTGGACCAGAATAGGACAGAAGTTTTCTAACTATGGCTACACCTTC.

This sequence joins TRBV3-1 (or the pseudogene TRBV3-2) and TRBJ2-7; 9 bases line up with TRBD2. CDR3 size: 18 residues. J was trimmed by 3 bases and V by 4 bases; bases with no gene match: 16. Germline loops: CDR1 LGHDT, CDR2 YNNKEL (reference sequence). The CDR3 reads CASSPDRGLAYQHYEQYF. CDR3 coding DNA: TGTGCCAGCAGCCCAGACCGGGGACTAGCATACCAACACTACGAGCAGTACTTC.

In its sample, this clone was seen once. The rearrangement joins TRBV9 to TRBJ2-1; D might be TRBD2 (5 bases). Germline V gene data show CDR1 as SGDLS and CDR2 as YYNGEE. The ends were cut back, 4 bases at V and 6 bases at J, with 14 bases in the middle. This CDR3 is 14 amino acids long. CDR3 DNA sequence: TGTGCCAGCAGCCCCTTCGCGGACTTCAATGAGCAGTTCTTC. Protein sequence: CASSPFADFNEQFF.

The rearrangement uses TRBV4-2 and TRBJ2-1; D possibly corresponds to TRBD1 (5 bases). Germline values: CDR1 LGHNA, CDR2 YNFKEQ. The ends were cut back, 0 bases at V and 6 bases at J, with 12 bases in the middle. The CDR3 covers 15 residues. CDR3 nucleotide sequence: TGTGCCAGCAGCCAAGATCGGTGGGGCGGCAATGAGCAGTTCTTC. It specifies CASSQDRWGGNEQFF.

This rearrangement joins TRBV12-3 or TRBV12-4 to TRBJ2-1; 7 nucleotides match TRBD2. This CDR3 comprises 13 residues. V shed 1 base, J shed 8 bases, and the junction held 2 bases outside the gene matches. Here the CDR3 reads CASSLGGSDEQFF. In DNA form, the CDR3 reads TGTGCCAGCAGTTTAGGCGGGAGCGATGAGCAGTTCTTC.

V is TRBV4-3 and J is TRBJ2-7; possibly TRBD2 for D (6 bases). The CDR3 extends over 14 amino acids. Trimming cost V 1 base and J 4 bases, with 11 bases left between them. Germline CDR1 is LGHNA and CDR2 is YSLEER. DNA of the CDR3: TGCGCCAGCAGCCAAGTGCATGGGAGGTACGAGCAGTACTTC. Translated: CASSQVHGRYEQYF.

The V call is TRBV11-2, the J call TRBJ2-3; possibly TRBD2 for D (6 bases). The germline V gene has CDR1 SGHAT and CDR2 FQNNGV. Deletions cut 5 bases from V and 1 base from J, with 13 bases between. The CDR3 loop spans 15 amino acids. CDR3 nucleotides: TGTGCCAGCAGCCCAATCGGGGGAGGCACAGATACGCAGTATTTT. Translated: CASSPIGGGTDTQYF. Full variable domain (remainder filled in from reference TRBV11-2 and TRBJ2-3): EAGVAQSPRYKIIEKRQSVAFWCNPISGHATLYWYQQILGQGPKLLIQFQNNGVVDDSQLPKDRFSAERLKGVDSTLKIQPAKLEDSAVYLCASSPIGGGTDTQYFGPGTRLTVL.

CDR3 DNA: TGTGCCAGCAGCCGGCTGGGCCGGTACGAGCAGTACTTC. Its protein product is CASSRLGRYEQYF. V usage is TRBV3-1 (or the pseudogene TRBV3-2) and J usage is TRBJ2-7; D ambiguous. This CDR3 comprises 13 residues. V was shortened by 4 bases and J by 4 bases, with 11 bases between the two germline ends. Per germline, CDR1 LGHDT and CDR2 YNNKEL (reference sequence).

The rearrangement links TRBV5-6 to TRBJ1-5; D unresolved. CDR3 length: 16 residues. V shed 0 bases and J shed 4 bases, with 14 bases lying between them. CDR1 and CDR2 from the germline V gene are SGHDT and YYEEEE. The CDR3 spells CASSLAQSRFNQPQHF. For the CDR3, the DNA is TGTGCCAGCAGCTTGGCCCAGTCCCGATTTAATCAGCCCCAGCATTTT.

V gene TRBV24-1 combines with J gene TRBJ2-7; D unresolved. Germline loops: CDR1 KGHDR, CDR2 SFDVKD. V lost 0 bases and J 6 bases, leaving 8 bases between the germline ends. The CDR3 length is 13 residues. DNA for the CDR3: TGTGCCACCAGTGATTTGCAGGCTGGCGAGCAGTACTTC. This gives the protein CATSDLQAGEQYF.

This chain connects TRBV2 to TRBJ1-2; 7 bases align to TRBD1. Germline V gives CDR1 SNHLY, CDR2 FYNNEI. V lost 8 bases and J lost 8; bases outside the gene matches: 8. The CDR3 length is 12 residues. The CDR3 DNA is TGTGCCAGCGTACAGGGGCGGAAGGGCTACACCTTC. Residues: CASVQGRKGYTF.

The gene calls are TRBV11-2 and TRBJ2-3; maybe TRBD2 (6 bases). The V and J ends lost 3 bases and 4 bases respectively, with 14 bases between them. The CDR3 is 15 residues long. Germline CDR1 is SGHAT and CDR2 is FQNNGV. The CDR3 spells CASSFLARGADTQYF. For the CDR3, the DNA is TGTGCCAGCAGCTTTCTAGCGAGAGGGGCAGATACGCAGTATTTT.

The CDR3 spells CATSDSPVIAGAVDTQYF. DNA of the CDR3: TGTGCCACCAGTGATTCCCCAGTAATAGCGGGAGCGGTAGATACGCAGTATTTT. This rearrangement joins TRBV24-1 to TRBJ2-3; 9 positions agree with TRBD2. After removal of 2 bases from V and 5 bases from J, the junction contained 13 bases not matched to a gene. The CDR3 has 18 residues. Germline CDR1 KGHDR, CDR2 SFDVKD.

CDR3 nucleotide sequence: TGTGCCAGCAGCTTAGGTCCCAGCTCCTACAATGAGCAGTTCTTC. It codes for CASSLGPSSYNEQFF. The chain couples TRBV7-2 to TRBJ2-1; D is ambiguous. Germline V gives CDR1 SGHTA, CDR2 FQGNSA. V was trimmed by 1 base and J by 0 bases, leaving 7 bases between them. The CDR3 extends over 15 amino acids.

The rearrangement links TRBV4-2 to TRBJ2-5; 11 bases fit TRBD1. Germline values: CDR1 LGHNA, CDR2 YNFKEQ. The CDR3 spans 15 residues. Trimming took 4 bases from V and 5 from J; bases not matched to a gene: 6. This CDR3 reads CASSPRDRGFETQYF. The CDR3 DNA reads TGTGCCAGCAGCCCCCGGGACAGGGGGTTTGAGACCCAGTACTTC.

The V and J genes are TRBV30 and TRBJ1-3, with 7 bases that match TRBD1. Germline lookup yields CDR1 GTSNPN and CDR2 SVGIG (reference sequence). This CDR3 contains 15 residues. Germline trimming cut 5 bases from V and 0 bases from J; bases unmatched to any gene: 7. CDR3 sequence: CAWEGQPHSGNTIYF. The CDR3 DNA is TGTGCCTGGGAGGGACAGCCCCACTCTGGAAACACCATATATTTT.